The T cell receptor beta chain described here comes from a study of blood T cells in healthy people across ages. Comments on this clonotype: Its antigen is as yet unknown.

Per germline, CDR1 SGHTA and CDR2 FQGNSA. J was trimmed by 4 bases and V by 2 bases; bases with no gene match: 4. There are 14 residues in the CDR3. Combining a sample-barcoded 5' primer with a J-beta primer mix, a second PCR ran for about 6 to 12 cycles. TCRdb itself ran the 5' RACE reads through MiXCR, one entry per CDR3 protein. Among 1.5 million to 2 million distinct CDR3 sequences listed, roughly 49% were seen once. Study-level findings and limits: Expanded clonotype changes were possibly confounded by unknown donor CMV status.

This TCR was sampled from a woman aged 35 to 49 in good health. V gene TRBV7-2 combines with J gene TRBJ2-7; 8 bases map to TRBD1. Sequenced: blood. The CDR3 nucleotides read TGTGCCAGCAGCTTATCCCACAGGGGGTACGAGCAGTACTTC. This gives the protein CASSLSHRGYEQYF.